Sequencing of this TCR beta chain was carried out in a study of Ad26.COV2.S vaccination and SARS-CoV-2 variants. Study-level information: Intramuscular Ad26.COV2.S at 5x10^10 or 1x10^11 viral particles.

The assay was immunoSEQ multiplex PCR, and TCRdb's table has in-frame clones only and misses some. Of around 270,000 clones listed, approximately 88% are singletons. As for treatment: around 19 received Ad26.COV2.S at low or high dose, single or two shots; about 5 received placebo; per-sample allocation not given. Following the first vaccine or placebo injection, samples were taken on day 63. This Boston cohort included adults aged 18-55 years. Participants' vaccine, an Ad26 vector, delivered Wuhan-strain SARS-CoV-2 spike. Study outcomes and limitations: Spike-specific responses of CD8+ and CD4+ T cells were reported to display substantial breadth after vaccination.

Germline values: CDR1 ENHRY, CDR2 SYGVKD. This CDR3 is 15 amino acids long. Between the trimmed V and J ends, which lost 6 bases and 4 bases, there was a span of 18 bases. Of note for this clone: Its cognate antigen is unknown.

This TCR was sampled from a person aged 18 to 65 who received the Ad26.COV2.S COVID-19 vaccine or a placebo. The chain links TRBV10-3 to TRBJ1-1, with D maybe TRBD1 (5 bases). Specimen: peripheral blood, collected in a trial of Ad26.COV2.S vaccine versus placebo. The CDR3 sequence: CAIRAGEVISTEAFF. Here the CDR3 DNA reads TGTGCCATCAGAGCGGGGGAGGTTATTAGCACTGAAGCTTTCTTT.